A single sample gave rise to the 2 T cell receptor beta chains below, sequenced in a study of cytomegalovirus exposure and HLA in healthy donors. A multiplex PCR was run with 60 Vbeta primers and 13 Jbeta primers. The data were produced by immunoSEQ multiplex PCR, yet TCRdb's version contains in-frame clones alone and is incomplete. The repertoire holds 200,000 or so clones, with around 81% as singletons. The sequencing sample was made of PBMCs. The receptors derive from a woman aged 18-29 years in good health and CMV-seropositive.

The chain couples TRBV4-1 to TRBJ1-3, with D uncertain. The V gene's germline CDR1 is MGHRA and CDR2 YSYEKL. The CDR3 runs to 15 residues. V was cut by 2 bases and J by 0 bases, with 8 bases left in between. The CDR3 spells CASSQPGSSGNTIYF. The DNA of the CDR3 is TGCGCCAGCAGCCAACCGGGGTCCTCTGGAAACACCATATATTTT.

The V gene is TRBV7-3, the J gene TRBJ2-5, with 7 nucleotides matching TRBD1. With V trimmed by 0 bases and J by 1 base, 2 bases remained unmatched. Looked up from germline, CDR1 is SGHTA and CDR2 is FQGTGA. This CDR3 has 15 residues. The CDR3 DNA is TGTGCCAGCAGCTTAACGGGACAGATCCAAGAGACCCAGTACTTC. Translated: CASSLTGQIQETQYF.